What follows are 27 T cell receptor beta chains derived from one specimen sequenced in a study of T cell clusters in autoimmune cytopenias. TRB rearrangements were amplified by touch-down multiplex PCR with mixed TRB-A/B primers. Following a re-call of the multiplex PCR reads, TCRdb has one entry per CDR3 protein and lacks DNA. In total, the table holds several thousand distinct CDR3 sequences. Each sample's input was 250 ng genomic DNA, 30,000 to 45,000 genome equivalents. The data were also submitted as part of a second study, on T cell repertoires in aging, cancer and after chemotherapy.

The specimen sequenced was peripheral blood. Every receptor here comes from a human donor in good health.

This chain links TRBV12-3 or TRBV12-4 with TRBJ2-1; TCRdb returns TRBD1, unconfirmable since there is no DNA. This CDR3 is built from 14 residues. The CDR3 reads CASSGSGRRGQTFF.

The chain uses TRBV7-6 and TRBJ2-3; the D gene TCRdb calls, TRBD1, cannot be checked with no DNA. The CDR3 has 15 amino acids. Germline CDR1 and CDR2: SGHVS and FNYEAQ. The CDR3 loop reads CASSSTGISTDTQYF. Full variable domain (missing parts from reference TRBV7-6 and TRBJ2-3): GAGVSQSPRYKVTKRGQDVALRCDPISGHVSLYWYRQALGQGPEFLTYFNYEAQQDKSGLPNDRFSAERPEGSISTLTIQRTEQRDSAMYRCASSSTGISTDTQYFGPGTRLTVL.

The V call is TRBV5-4, the J call TRBJ2-3; there is no DNA to check the TCRdb D call of TRBD2. The CDR3 has 19 amino acids. Germline assignment: CDR1 SGHNT and CDR2 YYREEE (reference sequence). CDR3: CASHLLGGQAGGPTDTQYF.

In terms of frequency, this clonotype is medium-sized (0.01 to 0.1%). The CDR3 region is CASSYGPNTGELFF. This sequence joins TRBV6-5 and TRBJ2-2. The CDR3 totals 14 residues. Germline CDR1 is MNHEY and CDR2 is SVGAGI.

The gene calls are TRBV27 and TRBJ2-3; with no DNA, the TCRdb D assignment of TRBD1 cannot be verified. CDR1 and CDR2 from the germline V gene are MNHEY and SMNVEV (reference sequence). The length of the CDR3 is 20 residues. The CDR3 loop is CATKKDSGTSVSYRTDTQYF.

This clonotype shows up as medium-sized (0.01 to 0.1%) by frequency. V usage is TRBV19 and J usage is TRBJ1-5; there is no DNA to check the TCRdb D call of TRBD1. The CDR3 extends over 15 amino acids. Germline CDR1 is LNHDA and CDR2 is SQIVND (reference sequence). CDR3: CASSITGQGGQPQHF.

By frequency, this clonotype is medium-sized. The chain is built from TRBV19 and TRBJ1-5; the D gene TCRdb calls, TRBD1, cannot be checked with no DNA. Germline V CDR1 and CDR2: LNHDA, SQIVND (reference sequence). This CDR3 has 15 amino acids. CDR3 in amino acids: CASSGDTGPNQPQHF.

V gene TRBV6-2 or TRBV6-3 combines with J gene TRBJ2-7. Germline CDR1 MNHEY, CDR2 SVGEGT. The CDR3 is 12 residues long. CDR3 protein: CASAESSYEQYF.

This clonotype counts as medium-sized by frequency. The J gene is TRBJ1-1, the V gene TRBV29-1. Per germline, CDR1 SQVTM and CDR2 ANQGSEA. CDR3 length equals 14 residues. The CDR3 protein is CSVEEVGLNTEAFF.

This sequence joins TRBV6-5 and TRBJ1-1. Per germline, CDR1 MNHEY and CDR2 SVGAGI. This CDR3 has 13 amino acids. CDR3 sequence: CASSPTKNTEAFF.

J is TRBJ2-3 and V is TRBV6-1; the TCRdb call, TRBD1, lacks DNA for checking. There are 17 residues in the CDR3. CDR1 and CDR2 from the germline V gene are MNHNS and SASEGT. CDR3 sequence reads: CASSEKWGTGGRGTQYF.

This rearrangement joins TRBV28 to TRBJ2-1; the D call of TRBD1 rests on TCRdb alone, since no DNA is present to check it. This CDR3 is 15 amino acids long. The germline V gene has CDR1 MDHEN and CDR2 SYDVKM. This CDR3 reads CASSLRSYRDNEQFF.

The J gene is TRBJ1-1, the V gene TRBV6-6; TCRdb gives TRBD1 as the D gene, but with no DNA this cannot be confirmed. CDR1 and CDR2 (germline): MNHNY, SVGAGI (reference sequence). This CDR3 is 15 amino acids long. CDR3 region: CASSRTDRGRTEAFF.

This clonotype ranks as medium-sized (0.01 to 0.1%) in terms of frequency. The V gene is TRBV5-6, the J gene TRBJ2-1. Germline assignment: CDR1 SGHDT and CDR2 YYEEEE. This CDR3 is 16 amino acids long. CDR3 region: CASSLNAGSSYNEQFF.

The genes are TRBV19 and TRBJ1-1. There are 13 residues in the CDR3. Germline V CDR1 and CDR2: LNHDA, SQIVND (reference sequence). CDR3 sequence: CASSERLNTEAFF.

The chain is built from TRBV5-4 and TRBJ1-2; there is no DNA to check the TCRdb D call of TRBD1. This CDR3 has 14 residues. Germline V gene data show CDR1 as SGHNT and CDR2 as YYREEE (reference sequence). The CDR3 loop is CASSSRPGEDGYTF.

The chain recombines TRBV19 with TRBJ1-1. The CDR3 totals 14 residues. Germline values: CDR1 LNHDA, CDR2 SQIVND (reference sequence). CDR3 protein: CASSALGWNTEAFF.

This chain joins TRBV19 and TRBJ2-1; TCRdb's D gene call, TRBD1, goes unchecked for lack of DNA. Germline V gene sequence: CDR1 LNHDA, CDR2 SQIVND (reference sequence). The CDR3 covers 15 residues. CDR3 loop: CASSISSRGHNEQFF. Based on the CDR3 plus reference TRBV19 and TRBJ2-1, the full variable domain is DGGITQSPKYLFRKEGQNVTLSCEQNLNHDAMYWYRQDPGQGLRLIYYSQIVNDFQKGDIAEGYSVSREKKESFPLTVTSAQKNPTAFYLCASSISSRGHNEQFFGPGTRLTVL.

The rearrangement links TRBV12-3 or TRBV12-4 to TRBJ2-1; TCRdb reports TRBD2, a call that lacks DNA to check it against. The CDR3 is 16 amino acids. The CDR3 here is CASRMIAGGIYNEQFF.

The J gene is TRBJ2-2, the V gene TRBV27; TCRdb gives TRBD1 as the D gene, but with no DNA this cannot be confirmed. CDR3 size: 17 residues. Germline CDR1 reads MNHEY; CDR2 reads SMNVEV (reference sequence). This chain's CDR3 is CASSLGPGQGTTGELFF.

The rearrangement links TRBV6-5 to TRBJ2-6. Germline loops: CDR1 MNHEY, CDR2 SVGAGI. CDR3 length equals 13 residues. The CDR3 loop reads CASTSSGANVLTF.

The CDR3 loop reads CASKGAQSGEKLFF. This chain links TRBV19 with TRBJ1-4; without DNA, the TCRdb call of TRBD1 cannot be checked. CDR1 and CDR2 from the germline V gene are LNHDA and SQIVND (reference sequence). The CDR3 is 14 amino acids.

The CDR3: CASSLEPSGRGSYF. The V call is TRBV11-2, the J call TRBJ2-7; TCRdb's D call, TRBD2, is unchecked because there is no DNA. The CDR3 contains 14 residues. The V gene's germline CDR1 is SGHAT and CDR2 FQNNGV. The whole variable domain, filled in from reference TRBV11-2 and TRBJ2-7, reads EAGVAQSPRYKIIEKRQSVAFWCNPISGHATLYWYQQILGQGPKLLIQFQNNGVVDDSQLPKDRFSAERLKGVDSTLKIQPAKLEDSAVYLCASSLEPSGRGSYFGPGTRLTVT.

The J gene is TRBJ2-1, the V gene TRBV6-5; the D call from TCRdb, TRBD1, cannot be confirmed without DNA. The CDR3 spans 11 residues. CDR1 and CDR2 (germline): MNHEY, SVGAGI. CDR3 in amino acids: CASRGRNEQFF.

The genes are TRBV19 and TRBJ2-1; TCRdb selects TRBD1, and the lack of DNA leaves this call unchecked. CDR3 length: 15 residues. Germline V gives CDR1 LNHDA, CDR2 SQIVND (reference sequence). The chain's CDR3 is CASSRGGTSYNEQFF.

The chain joins TRBV24-1 to TRBJ2-2; TCRdb selects TRBD2, and the lack of DNA leaves this call unchecked. The CDR3 length is 16 residues. Germline CDR1 reads KGHDR; CDR2 reads SFDVKD. The CDR3 region is CANSDIGRARTGELFF.

J is TRBJ2-3 and V is TRBV12-3 or TRBV12-4; TCRdb selects TRBD2, and the lack of DNA leaves this call unchecked. The CDR3 contains 16 residues. Here the CDR3 reads CASSRIGRRDTDTQYF.